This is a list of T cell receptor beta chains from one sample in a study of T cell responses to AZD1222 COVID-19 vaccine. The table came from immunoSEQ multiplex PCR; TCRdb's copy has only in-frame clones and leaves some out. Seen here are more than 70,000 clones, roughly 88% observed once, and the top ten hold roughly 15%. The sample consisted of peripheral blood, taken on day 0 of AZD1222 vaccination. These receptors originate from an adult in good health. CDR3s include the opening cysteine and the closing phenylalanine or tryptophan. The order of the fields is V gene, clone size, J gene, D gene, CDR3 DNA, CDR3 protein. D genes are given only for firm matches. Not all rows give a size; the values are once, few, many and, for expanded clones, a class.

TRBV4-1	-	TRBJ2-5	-	TGCGCCAGCAGCCTCAACCCCGAAGGGGGAGGTGGGAAGACCCAGTACTTC	CASSLNPEGGGGKTQYF
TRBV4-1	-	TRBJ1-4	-	TGCGCCAGCAGCCCCAGAGTCGGGACGGCTAATGAAAAACTGTTTTTT	CASSPRVGTANEKLFF
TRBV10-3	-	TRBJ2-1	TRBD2	TGTGCCATCAGCAGGACTAGCGGGAGGGTGGGTTGGAATGAGCAGTTCTTC	CAISRTSGRVGWNEQFF
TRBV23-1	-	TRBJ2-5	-	TGCGCCAGCAGTCAAAACCGGACATTCCAAGAGACCCAGTACTTC	CASSQNRTFQETQYF
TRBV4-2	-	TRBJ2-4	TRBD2	TGTGCCAGCAGCGAACTTGGGACTAGCTTAAACATTCAGTACTTC	CASSELGTSLNIQYF
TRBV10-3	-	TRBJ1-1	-	TGTGCCATCAGAAGGACGGAGAACACTGAAGCTTTCTTT	CAIRRTENTEAFF
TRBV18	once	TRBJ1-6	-	TGTGCCAGCTCCACAGAAGTTGGCGGTTCACCCCTCCACTTT	CASSTEVGGSPLHF
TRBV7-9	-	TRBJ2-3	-	TGTGCCAGCAGATTAGTTGGTGTCACAGATACGCAGTATTTT	CASRLVGVTDTQYF
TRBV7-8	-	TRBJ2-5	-	TGTGCCAGCAGCCGACAGATCCAAGAGACCCAGTACTTC	CASSRQIQETQYF
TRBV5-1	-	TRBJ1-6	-	TGCGCCAGCAGCTTCGGGGCGAATTCACCCCTCCACTTT	CASSFGANSPLHF